This record covers a single TCR beta chain. TCRdb ran MiXCR on the RACE reads and lists one entry per CDR3 protein. The sample lists about 300,000 distinct CDR3 sequences, around 5.5% seen once, with roughly 8.2% in the top ten. The data derive from a study of human T cells and chemical hapten exposure. The CDR3 length is 16 residues. Germline CDR1 and CDR2: SNHLY and FYNNEI. Trimming at V came to 5 bases and at J to 3 bases, leaving 9 bases not matched to a gene. Time point reported: pre-sensitization, week 0. Treatment described: therapeutic diphenylcyclopropenone sensitization with weekly scalp DPC. The study enrolled 18 to 70-year-old alopecia patients suitable for DPC.

The V gene is TRBV2, the J gene TRBJ2-1, with 8 bases that match TRBD2. This TCR was sampled from a woman between 18 and 29 years old with alopecia areata. Some clones in this sample may be carry-over from other donors' samples. The sequences come from whole blood, collected in connection with sensitization to the hapten diphenylcyclopropenone (DPC). CDR3 coding DNA: TGTGCCAGCAGTTCAGATTGGACTAGCTACTACAATGAGCAGTTCTTC. It codes for CASSSDWTSYYNEQFF.